Here is one T cell receptor beta chain with its context. Cohort allocation depended upon clinical history that participants reported. Two negative PCRs, clearance, or symptom resolution were required of recovered Cohort 3 donors. This sample stems from a study of blood T cell repertoires in COVID-19. Study-level background: Whether acute or convalescent, the COVID-19 samples came from the United States, Italy and Spain. The cDNA or gDNA used as material had been derived from T cells, B-cell-depleted T cells, or PBMCs.

V was pared by 1 base and J by 0 bases, with 21 bases of the junction left unmatched. From germline, CDR1 is SGHTA and CDR2 FQGTGA. The CDR3 runs to 24 residues. Assay: immunoSEQ multiplex PCR; the TCRdb copy retains only in-frame clones and omits some. The sample lists approximately 200,000 clones, over 75% occurring once. Specimen: PBMCs or T cells enriched from blood (not recorded which). The TCR sequence derives from a man aged 35 to 55 who had recovered from COVID-19. The J gene is TRBJ2-1, the V gene TRBV7-3; 13 positions match TRBD2. CDR3 region: CASSLKILAGVGTSGNGSYNEQFF. CDR3 nucleotides: TGTGCCAGCAGCTTAAAAATTCTCGCGGGCGTTGGGACTAGCGGGAACGGCTCCTACAATGAGCAGTTCTTC.